The rows below give T cell receptor beta chains drawn from one sample of a study of response to subunit inactivated influenza vaccine. TCRdb reanalysed the RT-PCR reads using MiXCR and keeps one entry per CDR3 protein. Among some 540,000 distinct CDR3 sequences listed, under 30% were seen once. The data also belong to a second study, concerning T cells expressing NK-cell markers.

This specimen was CD4+ T cells sorted from PBMCs, taken 12 days after vaccination. The receptor source for this set is a man aged 45 to 65 who received an inactivated influenza vaccine. Each CDR3 is given with its conserved first and last residue. D genes are given only for firm matches. Size values are once, few and many counts, or a class for expanded clones, and some rows have none.

size	V	D	J	CDR3	DNA
few	TRBV7-2	.	TRBJ1-1	CASRGNGATEAFF	TGTGCCAGCAGGGGGAATGGAGCCACTGAAGCTTTCTTT
few	TRBV20-1	.	TRBJ2-1	CSARKGLNLGEQFF	TGCAGTGCTAGAAAGGGACTCAACCTAGGGGAGCAGTTCTTC
few	TRBV30	.	TRBJ2-1	CAWSALMRDEQFF	TGTGCCTGGAGTGCTTTGATGCGAGATGAGCAGTTCTTC
few	TRBV20-1	TRBD2	TRBJ2-3	CSAKLAGESTDTQYF	TGCAGTGCCAAACTAGCGGGCGAGAGCACAGATACGCAGTATTTT
few	TRBV19	.	TRBJ2-5	CASSTDAAVATQYF	TGTGCCAGTAGTACAGACGCGGCGGTGGCGACCCAGTACTTC
few	TRBV5-1	.	TRBJ2-1	CASSASAGGSYNEQFF	TGCGCCAGCAGCGCTTCAGCGGGTGGCTCCTACAATGAGCAGTTCTTC
few	TRBV29-1	.	TRBJ2-7	CSTRDTTYEQYF	TGCAGCACGAGGGACACCACCTACGAGCAGTACTTC
.	TRBV29-1	.	TRBJ2-3	CSVGKGPLGTDTQYF	TGCAGCGTTGGGAAGGGGCCCCTCGGCACAGATACGCAGTATTTT
.	TRBV4-2	TRBD2	TRBJ2-7	CASSQDGASGSTPYEQYF	TGTGCCAGCAGCCAAGATGGGGCTAGCGGGAGTACCCCCTACGAGCAGTACTTC
many	TRBV6-2/TRBV6-3	.	TRBJ2-4	CASQRDPKNIQYF	TGTGCCAGCCAACGGGACCCCAAAAACATTCAGTACTTC
.	TRBV29-1	.	TRBJ2-3	CSVQALTVIGGTQYF	TGCAGCGTTCAGGCCCTCACGGTTATCGGCGGTACGCAGTATTTT